These 11 T cell receptor beta chains share one sample of origin, sequenced in a study of cytomegalovirus exposure and HLA in healthy donors. In the PCR, 60 Vbeta and 13 Jbeta primers were used. Method: immunoSEQ multiplex PCR; TCRdb's copy keeps in-frame clones and lacks some. The sample lists fewer than 250,000 clones, roughly 80% occurring once. Sequencing used PBMCs. The receptors shown here come from a man between 25 and 39 years old in good health and CMV-seronegative.

The chain employs TRBV13 and TRBJ2-7; D remains unclear. Trimming shortened V by 2 bases and J by 4 bases, and 12 bases separated the two germline ends. The CDR3 is 14 residues long. Germline CDR1 and CDR2: PRHDT and FYEKMQ (reference sequence). CDR3 loop: CASSLPSRQYEQYF. In DNA, the CDR3 is TGTGCCAGCAGCTTACCCTCGAGGCAATACGAGCAGTACTTC.

The chain uses TRBV9 and TRBJ1-2; 7 positions agree with TRBD1. Trimming cost V 0 bases and J 7 bases; bases outside gene matches: 15. Looked up from germline, CDR1 is SGDLS and CDR2 is YYNGEE. The CDR3 is 17 amino acids. CDR3 in amino acids: CASSVGVTGPLLGGYTF. For the CDR3, the DNA is TGTGCCAGCAGCGTAGGGGTGACAGGGCCACTGTTAGGTGGCTACACCTTC.

CDR3 bases: TGTGCCAGCAGCGGGGACAGCGCGTTTAACTATGGCTACACCTTC. Its protein is CASSGDSAFNYGYTF. J is TRBJ1-2 and V is TRBV7-9, with TRBD1 matching over 7 bases. The V gene's germline CDR1 is SEHNR and CDR2 FQNEAQ (reference sequence). V lost 5 bases to trimming and J lost 1 base; unmatched junction nucleotides: 7. The length of the CDR3 is 15 residues.

In DNA, the CDR3 is TGCGCCAGCAGCCACACAGGGCCTAGAGAGCAGTACTTC. Protein: CASSHTGPREQYF. This chain connects TRBV5-1 to TRBJ2-7; D might be TRBD1 (6 bases). This CDR3 contains 13 residues. The germline gives CDR1 SGHRS, CDR2 YFSETQ. V was pared by 4 bases and J by 7 bases, with 15 bases between.

V usage is TRBV7-6 and J usage is TRBJ2-7, with 11 bases fitting TRBD2. The CDR3 has 15 residues. V lost 2 bases and J lost 2; bases outside the gene matches: 2. Germline values: CDR1 SGHVS, CDR2 FNYEAQ. In DNA form, the CDR3 reads TGTGCCAGCAGCTTATCACTAGCGGGGGCCTACGAGCAGTACTTC. Translation: CASSLSLAGAYEQYF.

This chain joins TRBV7-2 and TRBJ2-1; 8 bases agree with TRBD2. The CDR3 spans 16 residues. Germline lookup yields CDR1 SGHTA and CDR2 FQGNSA. V dropped 2 bases and J dropped 4; count of bases not matched to a gene: 7. CDR3 amino acids: CASSLIGRGDYNEQFF. As DNA, the CDR3 is TGTGCCAGCAGCTTAATTGGGCGGGGGGATTACAATGAGCAGTTCTTC.

This clone was picked up a small number of times. The chain uses TRBV28 and TRBJ1-2; TRBD1 is a possible D gene (5 bases). Germline CDR1 reads MDHEN; CDR2 reads SYDVKM. The V gene lost 7 bases and the J gene lost 8 bases, with 26 bases spanning the gap. The CDR3 has 16 residues. This chain's CDR3 is CASIPTEGVQVVGYTF. The CDR3 bases are TGTGCCAGCATCCCAACAGAAGGGGTTCAGGTTGTCGGCTACACCTTC.

The V and J genes are TRBV6-4 and TRBJ1-2; weak D call: TRBD1 (5 bases). V dropped 3 bases and J dropped 4 bases, with 24 bases sitting between them. Germline CDR1 MRHNA, CDR2 SNTAGT. The CDR3 has 18 amino acids. CDR3 in amino acids: CASSEVGGRGANLYGYTF. The CDR3 DNA follows: TGTGCCAGCAGTGAAGTGGGGGGTCGTGGAGCCAACCTCTATGGCTACACCTTC.

Written as DNA, the CDR3 is TGTGCCAGCAGCTTAGGGGGCGGGGCGGTCATTTTCTTT. The encoded protein is CASSLGGGAVIFF. V gene TRBV7-2 combines with J gene TRBJ1-1; D may be TRBD1 (5 bases). V dropped 1 base and J dropped 13 bases, with 16 bases sitting between them. CDR3 length equals 13 residues. Germline lookup yields CDR1 SGHTA and CDR2 FQGNSA.

The CDR3 spells CASGAASLNTGELFF. In DNA, the CDR3 is TGCGCCAGCGGAGCGGCCAGTCTTAACACCGGGGAGCTGTTTTTT. V usage is TRBV5-1 and J usage is TRBJ2-2, with D possibly being TRBD2 (5 bases). Trimming removed 7 bases at V and 2 bases at J, with 15 bases between. The CDR3 spans 15 residues. Germline V CDR1 and CDR2: SGHRS, YFSETQ.

This clone was seen a handful of times. This chain connects TRBV2 to TRBJ2-5, with D unclear. The CDR3 sequence is 11 residues long. Trimming stripped 8 bases from V and 4 bases from J, with 8 bases between. The germline CDR1 and CDR2 sequences are SNHLY and FYNNEI. The CDR3 DNA is TGTGCCAGCTACACAACAGAGACCCAGTACTTC. As protein: CASYTTETQYF.